The entry below gives a single T cell receptor (beta chain) sequence along with its context. Enrolled through a virtual design, the participants were between 18 and 89 years of age and came from roughly 22 US areas. Membership in each cohort depended on participant-reported clinical history. Per the original data handling: Reference gene primer amplification yielded estimated nucleated cell counts. The data were produced by immunoSEQ multiplex PCR, yet TCRdb's version contains in-frame clones alone and is incomplete. V, J and clone size reflect that table, while D and trimming were determined from the DNA. The table lists around 220,000 clones, 90% of them singletons, with approximately 15% in the top ten. The data were obtained in a study of blood T cell repertoires in COVID-19. Per germline, CDR1 SGHTA and CDR2 FQGTGA. Trimming at V came to 6 bases and at J to 5 bases, leaving 6 bases not matched to a gene. The CDR3 sequence is 13 residues long.

This chain joins TRBV7-3 and TRBJ2-7, with TRBD2 identical over 8 bases. Sequences were obtained from PBMCs or T cells enriched from blood (not recorded which). The sequence came from a man under 40 who had been exposed to COVID-19. CDR3 protein: CASSPPGLDEQYF. The CDR3 DNA reads TGTGCCAGCAGTCCCCCGGGACTAGACGAGCAGTACTTC.